This is a list of T cell receptor beta chains from one sample in a study of CD8 T cells in ankylosing spondylitis. TCRdb processed the 5' RACE reads anew with MiXCR; each CDR3 protein has one entry. The sample shows about 390,000 distinct CDR3 sequences, 20% to 25% of them seen only once. The sample taken for sequencing was blood, either unsorted or a sorted T cell fraction (not recorded which). The source of these receptors is a male donor with ankylosing spondylitis. The CDR3 runs from the conserved cysteine through the conserved F or W. Each record gives: V gene, J gene, CDR3 length, clone size, D gene, CDR3 DNA, CDR3 protein. The D gene is left open where the match is weak. Some rows mark clone size as missing; the rest say once, few, many or name a class of expanded clone.

TRBV5-1	TRBJ2-1	17	.	.	TGCGCCAGCAGCTTGGGCGGCTCGACAAGCTCCTACAATGAGCAGTTCTTC	CASSLGGSTSSYNEQFF
TRBV5-1	TRBJ2-7	13	.	.	TGCGCCAGCAGCGCCTTAGGGGACTACGAGCAGTACTTC	CASSALGDYEQYF
TRBV30	TRBJ1-4	14	few	TRBD1	TGTGCCGCCCGGGACAGGGGGGCTAATGAAAAACTGTTTTTT	CAARDRGANEKLFF
TRBV20-1	TRBJ2-2	16	few	TRBD2	TGCAGTGCTAGGTTTAGCGGGAGGCCGAACACCGGGGAGCTGTTTTTT	CSARFSGRPNTGELFF
TRBV9	TRBJ2-7	14	few	TRBD2	TGTGCCAGCAGCGTAACTAGCGGGGACTACGAGCAGTACTTC	CASSVTSGDYEQYF
TRBV7-3	TRBJ2-7	15	.	TRBD2	TGTGCCAGCAGCTTAGTAGCGGGAGGGCCCAACGAGCAGTACTTC	CASSLVAGGPNEQYF
TRBV5-6	TRBJ2-5	14	.	TRBD1	TGTGCCAGCAGCTGGGGGGACAGGGGAGAGACCCAGTACTTC	CASSWGDRGETQYF
TRBV5-1	TRBJ2-4	19	.	.	TGCGCCAGCAGCTTGGATCTGAATGCCCGCCCTGGGGCCAAAAACATTCAGTACTTC	CASSLDLNARPGAKNIQYF
TRBV15	TRBJ2-3	14	few	.	TGTGCCACCAGCAGGGTAGCGGGCACAGATACGCAGTATTTT	CATSRVAGTDTQYF
TRBV5-1	TRBJ2-1	16	.	TRBD2	TGCGCCAGCAGCTTGGAGGTTTTAGCGGGATACAATGAGCAGTTCTTC	CASSLEVLAGYNEQFF
TRBV6-2/TRBV6-3	TRBJ2-2	12	.	.	TGTGCCAGCTCTCTTAGTGCCGGGGAGCTGTTTTTT	CASSLSAGELFF
TRBV5-1	TRBJ1-6	17	.	TRBD1	TGCGCCAGCAGTTTCCTCAATCCGGGACAGCATAATTCACCCCTCCACTTT	CASSFLNPGQHNSPLHF
TRBV5-1	TRBJ2-7	13	.	TRBD2	TGCGCCAGCAGCCGGCGGGGGGAGTCGGAGCAGTACTTC	CASSRRGESEQYF
TRBV2	TRBJ2-1	14	few	.	TGTGCCAGCAGAACAAAGAGCTCCTACAATGAGCAGTTCTTC	CASRTKSSYNEQFF
TRBV7-3	TRBJ1-2	14	.	.	TGTGCCAGCAGCTCTCCGGGCCTCAAAGAAGGCTACACCTTC	CASSSPGLKEGYTF
TRBV27	TRBJ2-5	16	once	TRBD1	TGTGCCAGCAGTTCCCACCGGGACAGGAACCGGGAGACCCAGTACTTC	CASSSHRDRNRETQYF
TRBV12-3/TRBV12-4	TRBJ2-2	16	.	TRBD2	TGTGCCAGTGTTCGGGGACTAGCGGGAGTTGCCGGGGAGCTGTTTTTT	CASVRGLAGVAGELFF
TRBV7-6	TRBJ2-4	15	few	TRBD1	TGTGCCAGCAGCTCGAACACAGGGGACAAAAACATTCAGTACTTC	CASSSNTGDKNIQYF
TRBV2	TRBJ2-1	22	.	TRBD1	TGTGCCAGCAGTGAATTTAAGATGGTGGGACAGGGGCTCCCCGACACCTACAATGAGCAGTTCTTC	CASSEFKMVGQGLPDTYNEQFF
TRBV19	TRBJ2-6	15	.	.	TGTGCCAGTAGCAACCTGAGGTCGGGGGCCAACGTCCTGACTTTC	CASSNLRSGANVLTF
TRBV5-1	TRBJ1-2	12	.	.	TGCGCCAGCGGCTTTAATCGGTATGGCTACACCTTC	CASGFNRYGYTF
TRBV7-2	TRBJ2-3	17	.	TRBD2	TGTGCCAGCTCCTACCTTGGCGGGAGGGCCGGGGGAGATACGCAGTATTTT	CASSYLGGRAGGDTQYF
TRBV12-3/TRBV12-4	TRBJ1-3	13	.	.	TGTGCCAGCAGGCAGAGCTCTGGAAACACCATATATTTT	CASRQSSGNTIYF
TRBV29-1	TRBJ1-2	13	few	.	TGCAGCCTTGAAAGTCGTGCTCCCTATGGCTACACCTTC	CSLESRAPYGYTF
TRBV5-1	TRBJ2-3	15	few	TRBD2	TGCGCCAGCAGCCCCCCAGCGGGGAGCACAGATACGCAGTATTTT	CASSPPAGSTDTQYF
TRBV12-3/TRBV12-4	TRBJ1-5	13	few	.	TGTGCCAGCAGTCCGGACACCAATCAGCCCCAGCATTTT	CASSPDTNQPQHF
TRBV3-1	TRBJ2-1	13	once	.	TGTGCCACCCGGGGCCCATCCTACAATGAGCAGTTCTTC	CATRGPSYNEQFF
TRBV7-9	TRBJ2-3	11	few	.	TGTGCCAGCAGTCTTCAGGGGACGCAGTATTTT	CASSLQGTQYF
TRBV28	TRBJ2-1	16	few	.	TGTGCCAGCAGTTTTCATCGGAGCCCCTCGGCCAATGAGCAGTTCTTC	CASSFHRSPSANEQFF
TRBV12-3/TRBV12-4	TRBJ2-5	15	few	TRBD2	TGTGCCAGCAGTAGGACTAGCGGGAGCTCTGAGACCCAGTACTTC	CASSRTSGSSETQYF
TRBV30	TRBJ1-1	12	.	.	TGTGCCTGGAGCCCCGGCTCGGGGGAAGCTTTCTTT	CAWSPGSGEAFF
TRBV12-3/TRBV12-4	TRBJ1-5	15	few	.	TGTGCCAGCAGTCGATACAGGGTCAGCAATCAGCCCCAGCATTTT	CASSRYRVSNQPQHF
TRBV29-1	TRBJ1-4	14	.	.	TGCAGCGTTGGCGCGGGACCAACTAATGAAAAACTGTTTTTT	CSVGAGPTNEKLFF
TRBV29-1	TRBJ1-1	11	few	.	TGCAGCGAGTCAAAGAACACTGAAGCTTTCTTT	CSESKNTEAFF
TRBV18	TRBJ2-7	13	.	TRBD2	TGTGCCAGCTCACTAGCGGGAGAGTACGAGCAGTACTTC	CASSLAGEYEQYF
TRBV20-1	TRBJ2-3	13	.	TRBD2	TGCAGTGGAGGGACTAGCGGTACAGATACGCAGTATTTT	CSGGTSGTDTQYF
TRBV5-1	TRBJ2-3	16	.	TRBD2	TGCGCCAGCAGCTTGGCCGCGGCAGAGCGGGGAGATACGCAGTATTTT	CASSLAAAERGDTQYF
TRBV9	TRBJ2-2	15	.	.	TGTGCCAGCAGCGTAGCTACAGGGCGAGGCGGGGAGCTGTTTTTT	CASSVATGRGGELFF
TRBV7-9	TRBJ2-1	16	few	.	TGTGCCAGCAGCGCAGTGAACAAGGGCCGCTACAATGAGCAGTTCTTC	CASSAVNKGRYNEQFF
TRBV4-3	TRBJ2-6	15	.	.	TGCGCCAGCAGCCCCGACTCGGCTGGGGCCAACGTCCTGACTTTC	CASSPDSAGANVLTF
TRBV28	TRBJ2-5	15	.	.	TGTGCCAGCAGTAAAAGAACCCCCGGGCAAGAGACCCAGTACTTC	CASSKRTPGQETQYF
TRBV12-3/TRBV12-4	TRBJ1-3	15	.	.	TGTGCCAGCAGTTTATATTTACTGTCTGGAAACACCATATATTTT	CASSLYLLSGNTIYF
TRBV5-1	TRBJ1-2	17	.	.	TGCGCCAGCAGCTTGGGGCCAGCCCGAACGGGGAGCTATGGCTACACCTTC	CASSLGPARTGSYGYTF
TRBV2	TRBJ1-1	14	many	.	TGTGCCAGCAGTGAAATGGCTCAGTACACTGAAGCTTTCTTT	CASSEMAQYTEAFF